The 10 T cell receptor beta chains below were found in one sample sequenced in a study of identical twins. One entry per CDR3 protein, called by TCRdb with MiXCR from the 5' RACE reads. The sample carries 200,000 to 300,000 distinct CDR3 sequences, 6% to 8% recorded once. These data also featured in a second study, about yellow fever vaccine responses in identical twins.

Sequenced: CD8+ T cells sorted from blood. These receptors were collected from a woman between 18 and 30 years old in good health.

J is TRBJ1-1 and V is TRBV29-1, with unresolved D. The CDR3 is 11 residues long. Trimming stripped 7 bases from V and 10 bases from J, with 16 bases between. Germline V gene data show CDR1 as SQVTM and CDR2 as ANQGSEA. CDR3 amino acids: CSAETRRGAFF. The CDR3 region has the DNA TGCAGCGCCGAAACCAGGAGAGGAGCTTTCTTT.

This clonotype turned up a few times. The chain couples TRBV6-2 or TRBV6-3 to TRBJ1-1; TRBD1 is a possible D gene (5 bases). The ends were cut back, 2 bases at V and 4 bases at J, with 11 bases in the middle. CDR3 length: 14 residues. CDR1 is MNHEY and CDR2 is SVGEGT in the germline V gene. The CDR3 loop is CASSYPAGITEAFF. The CDR3 DNA reads as TGTGCCAGCAGTTACCCAGCAGGGATCACTGAAGCTTTCTTT.

V usage is TRBV12-3 or TRBV12-4 and J usage is TRBJ2-5; 8 bases fit TRBD2. After removal of 6 bases from V and 1 base from J, the junction contained 4 bases not matched to a gene. This CDR3 contains 14 residues. CDR3 residues: CASRKRGGQETQYF. The CDR3 DNA follows: TGTGCCAGCAGGAAACGGGGGGGCCAAGAGACCCAGTACTTC.

The chain couples TRBV7-8 to TRBJ2-3; 9 bases agree with TRBD2. The CDR3 length is 14 residues. Per germline, CDR1 SGHVS and CDR2 FQNEAQ. With 5 bases clipped from V and 6 bases from J, the junction kept 6 bases outside the gene matches. CDR3 nucleotide sequence: TGTGCCAGCAGCCCGGGACTAGCAATGGATACGCAGTATTTT. Its translation is CASSPGLAMDTQYF.

This clonotype was observed a few times. Germline is not matched at one junction end, which may reflect a read error. The chain links TRBV20-1 to TRBJ2-1, with 13 bases that match TRBD2. Germline CDR1 is DFQATT and CDR2 is SNEGSKA (reference sequence). The CDR3 length is 15 residues. CDR3 sequence (DNA): TGCTGTGCTAGAGGACTAGCGGGGGACTACAATGAGCAGTTCTTC. It is translated as CCARGLAGDYNEQFF.

This clonotype occurred many times. V gene TRBV5-1 combines with J gene TRBJ2-2, with D possibly TRBD2 on 5 matching bases. This CDR3 spans 14 amino acids. Trimming shortened V by 2 bases and J by 5 bases, and 10 bases separated the two germline ends. The germline gives CDR1 SGHRS, CDR2 YFSETQ. CDR3 protein: CASSLNSGTGELFF. For the CDR3, the DNA is TGCGCCAGCAGCTTAAACAGCGGAACCGGGGAGCTGTTTTTT.

The table lists this clonotype with many counts. V usage is TRBV5-1 and J usage is TRBJ2-3, with no clear D. This CDR3 comprises 16 residues. Trimming stripped 2 bases from V and 5 bases from J, with 18 bases between. Germline loops: CDR1 SGHRS, CDR2 YFSETQ. The CDR3 spells CASSFPYAGELDTQYF. Written as DNA, the CDR3 is TGCGCCAGCAGCTTTCCATACGCAGGTGAATTAGATACGCAGTATTTT.

This rearrangement joins TRBV12-3 or TRBV12-4 to TRBJ1-1; no definite D call. V was cut by 1 base and J by 4 bases, with 10 bases left in between. This CDR3 comprises 14 residues. CDR3: CASSLGGISTEAFF. DNA of the CDR3: TGTGCCAGCAGTTTAGGAGGGATTAGCACTGAAGCTTTCTTT.

The V call is TRBV6-2 or TRBV6-3, the J call TRBJ1-4; 8 bases agree with TRBD1. The CDR3 covers 23 residues. Germline V gene lookup returns CDR1 MNHEY and CDR2 SVGEGT. The V and J ends lost 0 bases and 7 bases, in that order; junction bases with no gene match: 28. The CDR3 region has the DNA TGTGCCAGCAGTTACTCGGGGGTGAATGCTAAAGGACAGGGACGTCCGCACGGTGAAAAACTGTTTTTT. Its translation: CASSYSGVNAKGQGRPHGEKLFF.

The chain carries TRBV12-3 or TRBV12-4 and TRBJ2-3, with D perhaps matching TRBD2 (7 bases). This CDR3 region has 19 residues. V lost 2 bases and J lost 0, with 21 bases in between. For the CDR3, the DNA is TGTGCCAGCAGTTTATTGGGCGGGGGCCATACAAATAGCACAGATACGCAGTATTTT. Translating gives CASSLLGGGHTNSTDTQYF.